One T cell receptor (beta chain) is described in this entry. This sample is drawn from a study of cytomegalovirus exposure and HLA in healthy donors. V trimming: 6 bases; J trimming: 6 bases; junction bases outside the gene matches: 4. The CDR3 is made up of 14 amino acids. CDR1 is MGHDK and CDR2 is SYGVNS in the germline V gene. The PCR used 60 Vbeta and 13 Jbeta primers. Profiled with immunoSEQ multiplex PCR; TCRdb holds only in-frame clones, not every one. The sample contains about 82,000 clones, roughly 82% of which appear only once. The chain combines TRBV25-1 with TRBJ2-2; 10 nucleotides align to TRBD1. This receptor was taken from a man in his 70s in good health and CMV-seropositive. The sample was PBMCs. The CDR3 loop is CASRGTGEAGELFF. The CDR3, as DNA: TGTGCCAGCAGGGGGACAGGGGAGGCCGGGGAGCTGTTTTTT.